This record looks at one T cell receptor beta chain sequence and its context. This specimen comes from a study of patients and donors after allogeneic stem cell transplantation. Each CDR3 protein is one row after TCRdb ran MiXCR on the RT-PCR reads. Of around 240,000 distinct CDR3 sequences listed, roughly an eighth are singletons. The V gene's germline CDR1 is SEHNR and CDR2 FQNEAQ (reference sequence). The length of the CDR3 is 14 residues. Trimming took 1 base from V and 7 from J, leaving 11 bases between them. V gene TRBV7-9 combines with J gene TRBJ2-1; maybe TRBD2 (6 bases). The sample comprised blood, either unsorted or a sorted T cell fraction (not recorded which). The receptor was isolated from a human donor who was either an allogeneic HSCT recipient or a stem cell or donor lymphocyte infusion donor (not recorded which). It is not recorded whose cells these are; they may come from a transplant donor. As DNA, the CDR3 is TGTGCCAGCAGCTTAGTACGGGAGCGAAATGAGCAGTTCTTC. It yields the protein CASSLVRERNEQFF. The whole variable domain, filled in from reference TRBV7-9 and TRBJ2-1, reads DTGVSQNPRHKITKRGQNVTFRCDPISEHNRLYWYRQTLGQGPEFLTYFQNEAQLEKSRLLSDRFSAERPKGSFSTLEIQRTEQGDSAMYLCASSLVRERNEQFFGPGTRLTVL.